This TCR beta chain was sequenced during a study of human T cells and chemical hapten exposure. This clonotype was detected ten times or more. TCRdb re-analysed the 5' RACE reads in MiXCR, keeping a single row per CDR3 protein. The profile shows about 81,000 distinct CDR3 sequences, 7.7% of them singletons. Per germline, CDR1 MNHEY and CDR2 SVGEGT. The CDR3 contains 16 residues. V lost 5 bases and J lost 9; bases outside the gene matches: 13. The starting material, unfractionated whole blood, was used for total RNA extraction. The V gene is TRBV6-2 or TRBV6-3, the J gene TRBJ1-6; TRBD1 matches 7 bases. The source is a male donor in good health. In nucleotides, the CDR3 is TGTGCCAGCAGTGCGGGACAGTCGGCGGGGAGTTCACCCCTCCACTTT. It yields the protein CASSAGQSAGSSPLHF.